The 30 T cell receptor beta chains below were found in one sample sequenced in a study of blood T cell repertoires in COVID-19. This table comes from immunoSEQ multiplex PCR, and its TCRdb copy is limited to in-frame clones, with some not included. The sample has approximately 89,000 clones; 70% to 90% are singletons. The specimen was peripheral blood. The source is a woman in her seventies with acute or convalescent COVID-19.

V and J are TRBV23-1 and TRBJ2-7; 7 bases are a match to TRBD1. Being an ORF, TRBV23-1 has a function that is uncertain. With 2 bases clipped from V and 1 base from J, the junction kept 5 bases outside the gene matches. The CDR3 covers 15 residues. CDR3 in DNA: TGCGCCAGCAGTCAAACTGGACAGGATTCCTACGAGCAGTACGTC. Translated, it gives CASSQTGQDSYEQYV.

This clone was seen only a few times. The CDR3 region is CARSLVTPGTSKKNEQFF. Written as DNA, the CDR3 is TGTGCCAGAAGCTTGGTTACTCCCGGGACTAGCAAAAAGAATGAGCAGTTCTTC. This chain links TRBV5-3 with TRBJ2-1, with 9 bases lining up with TRBD2. TRBV5-3 is treated as an ORF (open reading frame) with a function not yet certain. Trimming at V came to 0 bases and at J to 7 bases, leaving 14 bases not matched to a gene. The CDR3 length is 18 residues.

The chain combines TRBV6-2 or TRBV6-3 with TRBJ1-5, with TRBD1 matching 8 bases. Looked up from germline, CDR1 is MNHEY and CDR2 is SVGEGT. With V trimmed by 2 bases and J by 6 bases, 6 bases remained unmatched. This CDR3 is 15 amino acids long. The DNA of the CDR3 is TGTGCCAGCAGTTACACCCAGGGGGCAGTTCAGCCCCAGCATTTT. This translates into CASSYTQGAVQPQHF.

The chain carries TRBV27 and TRBJ1-5; perhaps TRBD1 as D (5 bases). The CDR3 spans 15 residues. V lost 0 bases, J lost 2 bases, and 8 bases lay in between. Germline lookup yields CDR1 MNHEY and CDR2 SMNVEV (reference sequence). Here the CDR3 reads CASSLSPQGNQPQHF. The CDR3 DNA is TGTGCCAGCAGTTTATCTCCACAGGGCAATCAGCCCCAGCATTTT.

CDR3 sequence reads: CATSELIQGSGTYEQYV. The CDR3 nucleotides are TGTGCCACCAGTGAGCTGATACAGGGAAGCGGAACCTACGAGCAGTACGTC. V gene TRBV24-1 combines with J gene TRBJ2-7, with D maybe TRBD1 (6 bases). The CDR3 consists of 17 residues. CDR1 is KGHDR and CDR2 is SFDVKD in the germline V gene. Trimming removed 4 bases at V and 2 bases at J, with 20 bases between.

V and J are TRBV18 and TRBJ2-1, with 10 bases aligning to TRBD1. The CDR3 is 15 amino acids. After removal of 4 bases from V and 7 bases from J, the junction contained 7 bases not matched to a gene. Germline V gene sequence: CDR1 KGHSH, CDR2 LQKENI. CDR3 residues: CASSRTGGKGNEQFF. Here the CDR3 DNA reads TGTGCCAGCTCACGGACAGGGGGTAAAGGAAATGAGCAGTTCTTC.

V usage is TRBV2 and J usage is TRBJ2-5; 9 nucleotides align to TRBD1. This CDR3 has 15 residues. Losses at the gene ends were 5 bases for V and 2 bases for J; bases not matched to a gene: 6. The germline V gene has CDR1 SNHLY and CDR2 FYNNEI. The CDR3 nucleotides are TGTGCCAGCAGTCCCGGGACAGGGATACAAGAGACCCAGTACTTC. It is translated as CASSPGTGIQETQYF.

This chain uses TRBV18 with TRBJ2-5; D gene ambiguous. Germline V gene data show CDR1 as KGHSH and CDR2 as LQKENI. The ends were cut back, 6 bases at V and 5 bases at J, with 13 bases in the middle. The CDR3 totals 13 residues. The chain's CDR3 is CASSSQPRETQYF. CDR3 DNA sequence: TGTGCCAGCTCGTCACAACCCAGGGAGACCCAGTACTTC.

This sequence joins TRBV21-1 and TRBJ2-3; TRBD1, as called in the table, went unchecked against the DNA. TRBV21-1 is given as a pseudogene. The CDR3 consists of 17 residues. The CDR3 DNA reads TGTGCCAGCAGCAAACCCGACACCCCGATAGTCACAGATACGCAGTATTTT. It codes for CASSKPDTPIVTDTQYF.

The gene calls are TRBV25-1 and TRBJ1-2, with a weak D call TRBD1 (5 bases). The CDR3 spans 13 residues. The germline CDR1 and CDR2 sequences are MGHDK and SYGVNS. The germline V and J ends were trimmed by 3 bases and 3 bases, with 8 bases remaining between them. The CDR3 protein is CASSDQGYYGYTF. In nucleotides, the CDR3 is TGTGCCAGCAGTGACCAGGGATACTATGGCTACACCTTC.

This chain connects TRBV5-1 to TRBJ2-1; 10 bases map to TRBD1. J lost 10 bases, V lost 0 bases, and 7 bases had no gene match. Germline V lookup: CDR1 SGHRS, CDR2 YFSETQ. The CDR3 extends over 15 amino acids. CDR3 sequence (DNA): TGCGCCAGCAGCTTGGCCGGGACAGGGGTAGGGGAGCAGTTCTTC. It is translated as CASSLAGTGVGEQFF.

CDR3 nucleotides: TGTGCCAGCAGCCCCAGGGGCGCTGGGGGCTACACCTTC. Residues: CASSPRGAGGYTF. J is TRBJ1-2 and V is TRBV25-1; perhaps TRBD1 as D (6 bases). The germline gives CDR1 MGHDK, CDR2 SYGVNS. The V end lost 6 bases, the J end lost 8 bases, and 16 bases lay between the germline ends. This CDR3 is built from 13 residues.

The CDR3 reads CASSAGPNQPQHF. The CDR3 nucleotides are TGCGCCAGCAGTGCAGGGCCCAATCAGCCCCAGCATTTT. The chain has TRBV10-2 and TRBJ1-5; the D gene is possibly TRBD1 (5 bases). V lost 4 bases, J lost 3 bases, and 7 bases lay in between. The CDR3 is 13 amino acids. CDR1 and CDR2 (germline): WSHSY, SAAADI.

The V call is TRBV9, the J call TRBJ1-2, with D possibly TRBD1 on 5 matching bases. There are 15 residues in the CDR3. The germline CDR1 and CDR2 sequences are SGDLS and YYNGEE. Trimming cost V 5 bases and J 1 base, with 15 bases left between them. Here the CDR3 reads CASRPQGGHNYGYTF. The CDR3 DNA follows: TGTGCCAGCAGGCCCCAGGGAGGTCATAACTATGGCTACACCTTC.

The DNA for the CDR3 is TGCGCCAGCAGCTCCGGGACAGGGAGAGGCTACACCTTC. This translates into CASSSGTGRGYTF. The genes are TRBV5-1 and TRBJ1-2; TRBD1 aligns across 9 bases. Losses at the gene ends were 3 bases for V and 8 bases for J; bases not matched to a gene: 5. This CDR3 contains 13 residues. CDR1 is SGHRS, CDR2 YFSETQ, per germline.

The chain couples TRBV10-3 to TRBJ2-3; D might be TRBD1 (6 bases). The CDR3 length is 17 residues. V was pared by 1 base and J by 4 bases, with 18 bases between. The germline gives CDR1 ENHRY, CDR2 SYGVKD. The DNA of the CDR3 is TGTGCCATCAGTGAGTTTTTGCGTGGCAGGGGACCAGATACGCAGTATTTT. Translating gives CAISEFLRGRGPDTQYF.

J is TRBJ2-1 and V is TRBV5-1; the D gene is possibly TRBD2 (7 bases). Germline assignment: CDR1 SGHRS and CDR2 YFSETQ. Trimming took off 7 bases at V and 4 bases at J, with 18 bases between the two ends. There are 15 residues in the CDR3. CDR3: CASAPGAGVYNEQFF. The DNA of the CDR3 is TGCGCCAGCGCGCCAGGGGCGGGAGTTTACAATGAGCAGTTCTTC.

This clone came up a few times. The V call is TRBV11-2, the J call TRBJ1-1, with 7 nucleotides matching TRBD1. The CDR3 runs to 14 residues. V gave up 3 bases and J gave up 0 bases; unmatched junction bases: 1. The germline CDR1 and CDR2 sequences are SGHAT and FQNNGV. The CDR3 DNA reads as TGTGCCAGCAGCTTGACAGGGATGAACACTGAAGCTTTCTTT. Protein: CASSLTGMNTEAFF. Complete variable domain (other parts from reference TRBV11-2 and TRBJ1-1): EAGVAQSPRYKIIEKRQSVAFWCNPISGHATLYWYQQILGQGPKLLIQFQNNGVVDDSQLPKDRFSAERLKGVDSTLKIQPAKLEDSAVYLCASSLTGMNTEAFFGQGTRLTVV.

This clone was seen a single time. The chain employs TRBV18 and TRBJ2-1, with a tentative D call TRBD1 (6 bases). V was trimmed by 3 bases and J by 9 bases, leaving 12 bases between them. This CDR3 has 13 residues. Per the germline V gene, CDR1 is KGHSH and CDR2 is LQKENI. Here the CDR3 DNA reads TGTGCCAGCTCACCCTTGGACAGCCCTGAGCAGTTCTTC. This translates into CASSPLDSPEQFF.

V and J are TRBV7-9 and TRBJ1-5; possibly TRBD1 for D (5 bases). Germline V gives CDR1 SEHNR, CDR2 FQNEAQ (reference sequence). The ends were cut back, 4 bases at V and 3 bases at J, with 10 bases in the middle. The CDR3 has 14 residues. CDR3 sequence: CASSYGGTNQPQHF. The CDR3 DNA is TGTGCCAGCAGCTACGGAGGGACCAATCAGCCCCAGCATTTT. Variable domain in full (rest from reference TRBV7-9 and TRBJ1-5): DTGVSQNPRHKITKRGQNVTFRCDPISEHNRLYWYRQTLGQGPEFLTYFQNEAQLEKSRLLSDRFSAERPKGSFSTLEIQRTEQGDSAMYLCASSYGGTNQPQHFGDGTRLSIL.

The rearrangement links TRBV19 to TRBJ1-2; D is perhaps TRBD1 (5 bases). Between the trimmed V and J ends, which lost 3 bases and 2 bases, there was a span of 19 bases. The germline CDR1 and CDR2 sequences are LNHDA and SQIVND (reference sequence). This CDR3 is built from 17 residues. The chain's CDR3 is CASSIASGGRRNYGYTF. The CDR3 DNA follows: TGTGCCAGTAGTATTGCCTCGGGGGGTAGGCGAAACTATGGCTACACCTTC.

This chain connects TRBV7-2 to TRBJ2-3; 10 bases are a match to TRBD2. This CDR3 spans 16 amino acids. Germline CDR1 is SGHTA and CDR2 is FQGNSA. The J segment lost 5 bases and the V segment lost 5 bases, leaving 10 bases of the junction unmatched. This CDR3 reads CASSKAAGGPGDTQYF. In nucleotides, the CDR3 is TGTGCCAGCAGCAAAGCAGCGGGAGGGCCGGGAGATACGCAGTATTTT.

This chain links TRBV6-1 with TRBJ2-5; 10 bases map to TRBD1. The J segment lost 7 bases and the V segment lost 2 bases, leaving 7 bases of the junction unmatched. This CDR3 has 15 residues. Germline V gene data show CDR1 as MNHNS and CDR2 as SASEGT. CDR3 region: CASSELWRQGATQYF. The DNA of the CDR3 is TGTGCCAGCAGTGAACTTTGGAGACAGGGGGCGACCCAGTACTTC.

The chain uses TRBV24-1 and TRBJ2-3; TRBD2 matches at 7 bases. CDR3 length equals 15 residues. The trim removed 1 base at V and 0 bases at J, leaving 0 bases unmatched. Germline V gives CDR1 KGHDR, CDR2 SFDVKD. This CDR3 reads CATSDFSGSTDTQYF. CDR3 DNA sequence: TGTGCCACCAGTGATTTTAGCGGGAGCACAGATACGCAGTATTTT.

The chain is built from TRBV10-3 and TRBJ1-4, with a possible D match to TRBD1 (6 bases). Trimming stripped 2 bases from V and 4 bases from J, with 17 bases between. Looked up from germline, CDR1 is ENHRY and CDR2 is SYGVKD. The CDR3 spans 17 residues. CDR3 loop: CAISETGPTAGNEKLFF. As DNA, the CDR3 is TGTGCCATCAGTGAGACAGGGCCAACCGCTGGTAATGAAAAACTGTTTTTT.

The chain has TRBV11-3 and TRBJ2-1; the match to TRBD2 covers 8 bases. The CDR3 loop spans 17 amino acids. The junction had 5 bases not matched to a gene; V was cut back by 1 base and J by 0 bases. CDR1 is SGHNT, CDR2 YENEEA, per germline. The CDR3 region is CASSLGKRESSYNEQFF. The DNA of the CDR3 is TGTGCCAGCAGCTTAGGAAAGCGGGAGAGCTCCTACAATGAGCAGTTCTTC. Full variable domain (missing parts from reference TRBV11-3 and TRBJ2-1): EAGVVQSPRYKIIEKKQPVAFWCNPISGHNTLYWYLQNLGQGPELLIRYENEEAVDDSQLPKDRFSAERLKGVDSTLKIQPAELGDSAVYLCASSLGKRESSYNEQFFGPGTRLTVL.

The chain couples TRBV19 to TRBJ1-2; TRBD1 aligns across 8 bases. This CDR3 has 15 amino acids. The germline CDR1 and CDR2 sequences are LNHDA and SQIVND (reference sequence). V dropped 6 bases and J dropped 4; count of bases not matched to a gene: 10. CDR3 region: CASSPGQGAFYGYTF. The CDR3, as DNA: TGTGCCAGTAGCCCTGGCCAGGGGGCCTTCTATGGCTACACCTTC.

V gene TRBV28 combines with J gene TRBJ2-7; TRBD1 agrees at 10 bases. From germline, CDR1 is MDHEN and CDR2 SYDVKM. The CDR3 totals 19 residues. V was clipped by 7 bases and J by 2 bases; unmatched bases: 20. The DNA of the CDR3 is TGTGCCAGCAACCAAAAGACCACGCTCGGGGACAGGGGAACCTACGAGCAGTACGTC. Amino acid sequence: CASNQKTTLGDRGTYEQYV.

This clone has just one count. This rearrangement joins TRBV4-1 to TRBJ1-1, with 9 nucleotides matching TRBD1. Germline loops: CDR1 MGHRA, CDR2 YSYEKL. This CDR3 contains 16 residues. After removal of 4 bases from V and 2 bases from J, the junction contained 8 bases not matched to a gene. The CDR3 region is CASSRSGTGLNTEAFF. The CDR3 DNA follows: TGCGCCAGCAGCCGATCCGGGACAGGGCTTAACACTGAAGCTTTCTTT.

The V gene is TRBV29-1, the J gene TRBJ2-1, with TRBD1 matching over 9 bases. Per germline, CDR1 SQVTM and CDR2 ANQGSEA. Trimming took 4 bases from V and 9 from J; bases not matched to a gene: 10. The CDR3 sequence is 14 residues long. CDR3 DNA: TGCAGCGTTGCAACCGGGACAGGGTACGGTGAGCAGTTCTTC. Protein product: CSVATGTGYGEQFF.